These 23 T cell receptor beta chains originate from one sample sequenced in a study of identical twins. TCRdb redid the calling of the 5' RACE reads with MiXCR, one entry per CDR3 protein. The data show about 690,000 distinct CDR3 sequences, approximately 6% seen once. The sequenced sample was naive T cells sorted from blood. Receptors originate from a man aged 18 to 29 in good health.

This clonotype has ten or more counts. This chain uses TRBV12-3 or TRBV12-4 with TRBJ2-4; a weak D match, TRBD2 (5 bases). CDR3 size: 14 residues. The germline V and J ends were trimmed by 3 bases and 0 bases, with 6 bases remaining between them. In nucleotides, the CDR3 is TGTGCCAGCAGTTTCGCGGGAGCCAAAAACATTCAGTACTTC. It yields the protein CASSFAGAKNIQYF.

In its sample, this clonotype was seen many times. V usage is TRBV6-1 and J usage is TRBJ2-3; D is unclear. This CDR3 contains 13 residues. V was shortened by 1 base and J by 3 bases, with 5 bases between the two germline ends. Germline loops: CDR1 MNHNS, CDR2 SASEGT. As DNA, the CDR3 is TGTGCCAGCAGTGAAGTCAGAACAGATACGCAGTATTTT. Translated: CASSEVRTDTQYF.

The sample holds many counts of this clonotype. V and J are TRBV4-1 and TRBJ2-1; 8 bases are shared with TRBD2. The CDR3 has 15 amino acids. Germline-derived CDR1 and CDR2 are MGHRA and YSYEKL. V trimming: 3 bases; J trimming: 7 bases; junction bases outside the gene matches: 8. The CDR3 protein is CASSQALAGLNEQFF. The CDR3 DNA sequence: TGCGCCAGCAGCCAGGCGCTAGCGGGCCTAAATGAGCAGTTCTTC.

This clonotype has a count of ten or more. CDR3 nucleotides: TGCAGTGCTAGAGGAGGGGGCTCTAGCAATCAGCCCCAGCATTTT. Encoded protein: CSARGGGSSNQPQHF. The chain combines TRBV20-1 with TRBJ1-5; 7 nucleotides align to TRBD1. Germline V gives CDR1 DFQATT, CDR2 SNEGSKA (reference sequence). The CDR3 loop spans 15 amino acids. Unmatched junction bases numbered 3, after V lost 1 base and J lost 0 bases.

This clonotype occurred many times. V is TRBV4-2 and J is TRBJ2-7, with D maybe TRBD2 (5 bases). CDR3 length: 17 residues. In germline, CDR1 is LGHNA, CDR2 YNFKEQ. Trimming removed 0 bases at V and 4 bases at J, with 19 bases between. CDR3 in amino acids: CASSQERGGSGYYEQYF. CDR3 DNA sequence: TGTGCCAGCAGCCAAGAACGAGGTGGGAGCGGTTATTACGAGCAGTACTTC.

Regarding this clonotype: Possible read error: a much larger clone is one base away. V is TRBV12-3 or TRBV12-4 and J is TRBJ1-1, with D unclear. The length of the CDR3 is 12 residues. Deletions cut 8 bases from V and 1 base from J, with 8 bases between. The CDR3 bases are TGTGCCAGCGGGAGCAGGAACACTGAAGCTTTCTTT. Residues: CASGSRNTEAFF.

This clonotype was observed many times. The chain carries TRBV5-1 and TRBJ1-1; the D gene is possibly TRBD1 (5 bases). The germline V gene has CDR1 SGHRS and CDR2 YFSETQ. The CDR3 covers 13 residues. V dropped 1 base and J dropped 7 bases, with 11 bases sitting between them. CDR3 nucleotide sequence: TGCGCCAGCAGCTTGAGGGACGGAGTTGAAGCTTTCTTT. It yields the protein CASSLRDGVEAFF.

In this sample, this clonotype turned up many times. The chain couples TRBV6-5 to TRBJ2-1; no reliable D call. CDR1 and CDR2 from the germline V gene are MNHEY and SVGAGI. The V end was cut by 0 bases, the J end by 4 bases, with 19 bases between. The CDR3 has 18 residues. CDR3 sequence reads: CASSYSSAPGTLYNEQFF. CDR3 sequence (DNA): TGTGCCAGCAGTTACTCCTCAGCCCCGGGTACGCTATACAATGAGCAGTTCTTC.

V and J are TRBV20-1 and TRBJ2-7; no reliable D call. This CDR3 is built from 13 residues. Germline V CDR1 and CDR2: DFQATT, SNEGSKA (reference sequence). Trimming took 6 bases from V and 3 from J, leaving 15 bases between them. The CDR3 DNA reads TGCAGTGCCCCCGACGGTGCTCACTACGAGCAGTACTTC. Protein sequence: CSAPDGAHYEQYF.

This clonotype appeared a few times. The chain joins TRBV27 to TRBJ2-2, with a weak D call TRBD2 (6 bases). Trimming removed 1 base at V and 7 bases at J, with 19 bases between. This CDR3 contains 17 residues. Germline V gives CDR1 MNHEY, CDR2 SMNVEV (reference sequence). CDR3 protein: CASSLFGGSLTDGELFF. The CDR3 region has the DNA TGTGCCAGCAGTTTATTCGGGGGTTCATTAACGGACGGGGAGCTGTTTTTT.

The chain's CDR3 is CASSSQGLAGTDTQYF. The CDR3 nucleotides are TGTGCCAGCAGCTCCCAGGGACTAGCGGGCACAGATACGCAGTATTTT. The genes are TRBV6-2 or TRBV6-3 and TRBJ2-3, with TRBD2 matching 11 bases. From germline, CDR1 is MNHEY and CDR2 SVGEGT. V gave up 6 bases and J gave up 1 base; unmatched junction bases: 6. This CDR3 has 16 amino acids.

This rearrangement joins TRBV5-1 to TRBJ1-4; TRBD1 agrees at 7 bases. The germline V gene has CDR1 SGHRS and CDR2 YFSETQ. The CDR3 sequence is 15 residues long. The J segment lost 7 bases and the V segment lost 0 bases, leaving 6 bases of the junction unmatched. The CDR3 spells CASSLDVGGLEKLFF. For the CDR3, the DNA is TGCGCCAGCAGCTTGGATGTAGGGGGCCTTGAAAAACTGTTTTTT.

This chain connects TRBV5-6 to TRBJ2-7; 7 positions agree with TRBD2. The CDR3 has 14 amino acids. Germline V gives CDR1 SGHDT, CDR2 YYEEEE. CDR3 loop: CDSSWEGRDYEQYV. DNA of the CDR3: TGTGACAGCAGCTGGGAGGGACGGGACTACGAGCAGTACGTC.

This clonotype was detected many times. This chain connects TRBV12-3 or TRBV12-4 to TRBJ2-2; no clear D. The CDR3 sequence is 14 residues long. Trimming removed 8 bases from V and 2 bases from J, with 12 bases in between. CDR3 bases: TGTGCCAGCTCGCAATTTGGCAACACCGGGGAGCTGTTTTTT. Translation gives CASSQFGNTGELFF.

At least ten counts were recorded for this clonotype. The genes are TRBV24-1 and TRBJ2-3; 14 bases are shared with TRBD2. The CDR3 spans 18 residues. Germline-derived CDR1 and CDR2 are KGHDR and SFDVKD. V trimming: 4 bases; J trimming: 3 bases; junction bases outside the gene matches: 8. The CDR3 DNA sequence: TGTGCCACCAGTGAACCGGGGACTAGCGGGAGTCGGACAGATACGCAGTATTTT. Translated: CATSEPGTSGSRTDTQYF.

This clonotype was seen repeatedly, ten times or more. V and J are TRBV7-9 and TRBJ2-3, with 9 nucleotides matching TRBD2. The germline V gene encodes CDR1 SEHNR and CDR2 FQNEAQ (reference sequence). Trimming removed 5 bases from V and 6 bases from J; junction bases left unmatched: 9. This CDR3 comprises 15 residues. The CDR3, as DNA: TGTGCCAGCAGCCTCGATAGCGGGAGTAAGGATACGCAGTATTTT. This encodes CASSLDSGSKDTQYF.

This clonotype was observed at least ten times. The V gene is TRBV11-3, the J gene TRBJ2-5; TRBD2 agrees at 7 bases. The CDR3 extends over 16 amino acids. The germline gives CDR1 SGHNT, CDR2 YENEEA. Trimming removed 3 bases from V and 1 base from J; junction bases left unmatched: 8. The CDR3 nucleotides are TGTGCCAGCAGCTTTGTTGGCGGGAGAACCCAAGAGACCCAGTACTTC. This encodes CASSFVGGRTQETQYF.

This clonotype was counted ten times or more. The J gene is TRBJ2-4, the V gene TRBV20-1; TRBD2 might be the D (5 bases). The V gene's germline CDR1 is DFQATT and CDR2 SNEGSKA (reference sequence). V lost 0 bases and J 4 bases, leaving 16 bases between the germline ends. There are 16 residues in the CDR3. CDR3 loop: CSARDLSNLAKNIQYF. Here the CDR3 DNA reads TGCAGTGCTAGAGATCTGTCTAACCTAGCTAAAAACATTCAGTACTTC.

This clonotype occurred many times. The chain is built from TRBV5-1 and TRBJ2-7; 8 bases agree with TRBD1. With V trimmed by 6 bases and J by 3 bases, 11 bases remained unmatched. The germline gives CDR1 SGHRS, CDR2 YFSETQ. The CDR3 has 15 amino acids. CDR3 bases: TGCGCCAGCAATTGGGCTTCGGACAGGGACTACGAGCAGTACTTC. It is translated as CASNWASDRDYEQYF.

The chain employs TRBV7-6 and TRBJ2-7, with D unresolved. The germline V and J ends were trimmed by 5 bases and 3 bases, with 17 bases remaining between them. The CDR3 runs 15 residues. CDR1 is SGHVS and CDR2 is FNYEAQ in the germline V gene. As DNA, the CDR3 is TGTGCCAGCAGCGCCCGGGCCCAAACTAACTACGAGCAGTACTTC. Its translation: CASSARAQTNYEQYF. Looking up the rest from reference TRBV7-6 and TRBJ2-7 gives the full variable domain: GAGVSQSPRYKVTKRGQDVALRCDPISGHVSLYWYRQALGQGPEFLTYFNYEAQQDKSGLPNDRFSAERPEGSISTLTIQRTEQRDSAMYRCASSARAQTNYEQYFGPGTRLTVT.

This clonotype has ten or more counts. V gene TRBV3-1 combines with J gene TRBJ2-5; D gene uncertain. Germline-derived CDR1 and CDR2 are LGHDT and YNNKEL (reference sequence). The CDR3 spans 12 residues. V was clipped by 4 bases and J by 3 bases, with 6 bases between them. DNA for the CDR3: TGTGCCAGCAGCCTCAAGAAAGAGACCCAGTACTTC. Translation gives CASSLKKETQYF.

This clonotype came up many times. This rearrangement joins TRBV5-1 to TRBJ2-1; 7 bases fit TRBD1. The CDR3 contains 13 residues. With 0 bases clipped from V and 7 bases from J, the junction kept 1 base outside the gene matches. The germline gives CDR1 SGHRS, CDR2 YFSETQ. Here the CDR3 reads CASSLEGANEQFF. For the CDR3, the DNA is TGCGCCAGCAGCTTGGAGGGGGCGAATGAGCAGTTCTTC.

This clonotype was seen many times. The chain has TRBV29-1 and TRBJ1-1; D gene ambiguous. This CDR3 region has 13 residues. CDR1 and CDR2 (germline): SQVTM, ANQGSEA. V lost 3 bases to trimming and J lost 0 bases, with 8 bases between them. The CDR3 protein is CSVEGVMNTEAFF. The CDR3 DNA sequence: TGCAGCGTTGAGGGAGTCATGAACACTGAAGCTTTCTTT. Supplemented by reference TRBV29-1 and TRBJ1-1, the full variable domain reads SAVISQKPSRDICQRGTSLTIQCQVDSQVTMMFWYRQQPGQSLTLIATANQGSEATYESGFVIDKFPISRPNLTFSTLTVSNMSPEDSSIYLCSVEGVMNTEAFFGQGTRLTVV.